This TCR beta chain was sequenced during a study of blood T cell repertoires in COVID-19. Study as a whole: Italy, Spain and the United States were the sources of the convalescent and acute COVID-19 samples. PBMCs, B-cell-depleted T cells, or T cells were the source of the cDNA or gDNA that made up the material.

The germline gives CDR1 SGHRS, CDR2 YFSETQ. The ends were cut back, 2 bases at V and 1 base at J, with 9 bases in the middle. CDR3 size: 14 residues. TCRdb's table, derived via immunoSEQ multiplex PCR, lists solely in-frame clones and lacks some. The sample lists about 410,000 clones, about 88% occurring once. The TCR sequence derives from a woman in her forties with COVID-19, enrolled during active disease. The V call is TRBV5-1, the J call TRBJ1-1; unclear D gene. Sequencing was done on a sample of peripheral blood. The CDR3 region has the DNA TGCGCCAGCAGCTTAACAGCAGGGAACACTGAAGCTTTCTTT. Protein product: CASSLTAGNTEAFF.